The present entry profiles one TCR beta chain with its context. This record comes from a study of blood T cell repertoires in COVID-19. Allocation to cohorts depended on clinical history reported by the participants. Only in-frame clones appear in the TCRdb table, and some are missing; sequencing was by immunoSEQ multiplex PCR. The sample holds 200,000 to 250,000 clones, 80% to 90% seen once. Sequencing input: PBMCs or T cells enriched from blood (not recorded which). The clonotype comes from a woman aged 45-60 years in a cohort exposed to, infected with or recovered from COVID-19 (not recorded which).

The CDR3 bases are TGTGCCAGCAGCTTGGGCTGGGGGACAGGGGGCACTGGGGCCAACGTCCTGACTTTC. Translated, it gives CASSLGWGTGGTGANVLTF. The J gene is TRBJ2-6, the V gene TRBV5-4; 12 nucleotides align to TRBD1. This CDR3 region has 19 residues. The J segment lost 2 bases and the V segment lost 0 bases, leaving 6 bases of the junction unmatched. CDR1 SGHNT and CDR2 YYREEE come from the germline V gene (reference sequence). Full variable domain (rest looked up from reference TRBV5-4 and TRBJ2-6): ETGVTQSPTHLIKTRGQQVTLRCSSQSGHNTVSWYQQALGQGPQFIFQYYREEENGRGNFPPRFSGLQFPNYSSELNVNALELDDSALYLCASSLGWGTGGTGANVLTFGAGSRLTVL.